The rows below give T cell receptor beta chains drawn from one sample of a study of blood T cell repertoires in COVID-19. Sequenced by immunoSEQ multiplex PCR; TCRdb stores in-frame clones only, minus some. The sample has under 300,000 clones, 80% to 90% seen once. The sequencing sample was made of peripheral blood. Receptor source: a woman in her 70s with acute or convalescent COVID-19. Both conserved end residues are part of each CDR3. The D gene is left open where the match is weak. The size entry is marked missing in some rows and otherwise reads once, few, many or a size class.

D gene: TRBD1
J gene: TRBJ1-1
clone size: NA
V gene: TRBV11-2
CDR3 protein: CASSLGTGAKAFF
CDR3 DNA: TGTGCCAGCAGCCTCGGGACAGGTGCAAAAGCTTTCTTT

D gene: TRBD1
J gene: TRBJ1-1
clone size: NA
V gene: TRBV5-1
CDR3 protein: CASSLLGTANTEAFF
CDR3 DNA: TGCGCCAGCAGCTTGTTGGGGACAGCGAACACTGAAGCTTTCTTT

D gene: NA
J gene: TRBJ1-6
clone size: once
V gene: TRBV5-1
CDR3 protein: CASSLDRERSPLHF
CDR3 DNA: TGCGCCAGCAGCTTGGACCGGGAACGGTCACCCCTCCACTTT

D gene: TRBD2
J gene: TRBJ2-3
clone size: NA
V gene: TRBV5-4
CDR3 protein: CASSLGGSGRSSTDTQYF
CDR3 DNA: TGTGCCAGCAGTTTAGGGGGTAGCGGGAGGTCTAGCACAGATACGCAGTATTTT

D gene: TRBD1
J gene: TRBJ1-2
clone size: NA
V gene: TRBV6-5
CDR3 protein: CASRPGQVYGYTF
CDR3 DNA: TGTGCCAGCAGACCCGGACAGGTCTATGGCTACACCTTC

D gene: TRBD2
J gene: TRBJ2-3
clone size: NA
V gene: TRBV3-1/TRBV3-2
CDR3 protein: CASSLAGVSTDTQYF
CDR3 DNA: TGTGCCAGCAGCCTAGCGGGGGTTTCCACAGATACGCAGTATTTT

D gene: NA
J gene: TRBJ2-4
clone size: NA
V gene: TRBV15
CDR3 protein: CATSRATENIQYF
CDR3 DNA: TGTGCCACCAGCAGAGCCACAGAAAACATTCAGTACTTC

D gene: NA
J gene: TRBJ1-5
clone size: NA
V gene: TRBV10-2
CDR3 protein: CASNAGPYSNQPQHF
CDR3 DNA: TGCGCCAGCAATGCAGGGCCCTATAGCAATCAGCCCCAGCATTTT

D gene: NA
J gene: TRBJ1-4
clone size: NA
V gene: TRBV18
CDR3 protein: CASSPRQQNEKLFF
CDR3 DNA: TGTGCCAGCTCGCCCCGACAGCAAAATGAAAAACTGTTTTTT

D gene: TRBD2
J gene: TRBJ2-3
clone size: NA
V gene: TRBV11-2
CDR3 protein: CASSGGTSGGRIDTQYF
CDR3 DNA: TGTGCCAGCAGCGGCGGGACTAGCGGGGGGCGGATAGATACGCAGTATTTT

D gene: TRBD1
J gene: TRBJ1-5
clone size: NA
V gene: TRBV25-1
CDR3 protein: CASNDRARQPQHF
CDR3 DNA: TGTGCCAGCAACGACAGGGCAAGACAGCCCCAGCATTTT

D gene: NA
J gene: TRBJ1-1
clone size: once
V gene: TRBV3-1/TRBV3-2
CDR3 protein: CASSSRSGEAFF
CDR3 DNA: TGTGCCAGCAGCTCAAGGTCAGGGGAAGCTTTCTTT

D gene: TRBD1
J gene: TRBJ1-2
clone size: once
V gene: TRBV3-1/TRBV3-2
CDR3 protein: CASSRQGIDYGYTF
CDR3 DNA: TGTGCCAGCAGCCGACAGGGTATCGACTATGGCTACACCTTC

D gene: NA
J gene: TRBJ1-2
clone size: few
V gene: TRBV19
CDR3 protein: CASSKGATNYGYTF
CDR3 DNA: TGTGCCAGTAGTAAGGGAGCGACTAACTATGGCTACACCTTC

D gene: NA
J gene: TRBJ1-1
clone size: NA
V gene: TRBV3-1/TRBV3-2
CDR3 protein: CASSQDLAGGAFF
CDR3 DNA: TGTGCCAGCAGCCAAGATCTGGCGGGGGGAGCTTTCTTT

D gene: NA
J gene: TRBJ1-5
clone size: NA
V gene: TRBV28
CDR3 protein: CASTWRQGHQPQHF
CDR3 DNA: TGTGCCAGCACCTGGAGGCAGGGGCATCAGCCCCAGCATTTT

D gene: NA
J gene: TRBJ1-1
clone size: NA
V gene: TRBV30
CDR3 protein: CAWSLQRNTEAFF
CDR3 DNA: TGTGCCTGGAGTTTACAACGGAACACTGAAGCTTTCTTT

D gene: NA
J gene: TRBJ1-2
clone size: NA
V gene: TRBV6-5
CDR3 protein: CASSYSRAANYGYTF
CDR3 DNA: TGTGCCAGCAGTTACTCGAGGGCAGCTAACTATGGCTACACCTTC

D gene: NA
J gene: TRBJ1-2
clone size: NA
V gene: TRBV6-1
CDR3 protein: CASSEIRANYGYTF
CDR3 DNA: TGTGCCAGCAGTGAAATAAGAGCTAACTATGGCTACACCTTC

D gene: NA
J gene: TRBJ1-6
clone size: NA
V gene: TRBV6-1
CDR3 protein: CASSEVDSLRSSPLHF
CDR3 DNA: TGTGCCAGCAGTGAGGTGGACAGCCTGCGGTCTTCACCCCTCCACTTT

D gene: NA
J gene: TRBJ1-5
clone size: NA
V gene: TRBV2
CDR3 protein: CASSGDPAAGRISQHF
CDR3 DNA: TGTGCCAGCAGTGGGGACCCGGCGGCGGGGAGAATCTCCCAGCATTTT

D gene: NA
J gene: TRBJ2-7
clone size: NA
V gene: TRBV9
CDR3 protein: CASSVGPAGEISYEQYF
CDR3 DNA: TGTGCCAGCAGCGTAGGCCCAGCGGGCGAAATCTCCTACGAGCAGTACTTC

D gene: TRBD1
J gene: TRBJ2-1
clone size: few
V gene: TRBV4-1
CDR3 protein: CASSPSSGGSEQFF
CDR3 DNA: TGCGCCAGCAGCCCCTCCTCAGGGGGAAGCGAGCAGTTCTTC

D gene: TRBD1
J gene: TRBJ1-2
clone size: NA
V gene: TRBV19
CDR3 protein: CASSIEGTGDYGYTF
CDR3 DNA: TGTGCCAGTAGTATAGAGGGGACAGGGGATTACGGCTACACCTTC

D gene: NA
J gene: TRBJ2-5
clone size: NA
V gene: TRBV5-1
CDR3 protein: CASSLGGEETQYF
CDR3 DNA: TGCGCCAGCAGCCTCGGGGGTGAAGAGACCCAGTACTTC

D gene: NA
J gene: TRBJ2-7
clone size: NA
V gene: TRBV12-3/TRBV12-4
CDR3 protein: CASSLGGGEQYF
CDR3 DNA: TGTGCCAGCAGTTTGGGGGGAGGCGAGCAGTACTTC

D gene: TRBD1
J gene: TRBJ2-7
clone size: once
V gene: TRBV27
CDR3 protein: CASSLYRGRSYEQYF
CDR3 DNA: TGTGCCAGCAGTTTGTACAGGGGACGGTCCTACGAGCAGTACTTC

D gene: TRBD2
J gene: TRBJ2-1
clone size: NA
V gene: TRBV19
CDR3 protein: CASSLSRGGLGEQFF
CDR3 DNA: TGTGCCAGTAGTCTGTCGCGGGGGGGCCTTGGGGAGCAGTTCTTC

D gene: TRBD1
J gene: TRBJ1-1
clone size: NA
V gene: TRBV19
CDR3 protein: CASMYDRGEGEAFF
CDR3 DNA: TGTGCCAGTATGTATGACAGGGGTGAAGGTGAAGCTTTCTTT

D gene: TRBD1
J gene: TRBJ1-2
clone size: NA
V gene: TRBV6-2/TRBV6-3
CDR3 protein: CASSEGASGYTF
CDR3 DNA: TGTGCCAGCAGTGAGGGGGCCTCTGGCTACACCTTC

D gene: NA
J gene: TRBJ1-4
clone size: NA
V gene: TRBV18
CDR3 protein: CASSPGGVPNEKLFF
CDR3 DNA: TGTGCCAGCTCACCAGGAGGGGTCCCCAATGAAAAACTGTTTTTT

D gene: TRBD1
J gene: TRBJ1-4
clone size: once
V gene: TRBV7-9
CDR3 protein: CASNRDRGEKLFF
CDR3 DNA: TGTGCCAGTAACCGGGACAGGGGTGAAAAACTGTTTTTT

D gene: TRBD2
J gene: TRBJ2-1
clone size: NA
V gene: TRBV3-1/TRBV3-2
CDR3 protein: CASSQEPSGGNNEQFF
CDR3 DNA: TGTGCCAGCAGCCAAGAGCCTAGCGGGGGAAACAATGAGCAGTTCTTC

D gene: NA
J gene: TRBJ1-2
clone size: NA
V gene: TRBV21-1
CDR3 protein: CASSKGWRGWVGGYTF
CDR3 DNA: TGTGCCAGCAGCAAAGGCTGGAGGGGTTGGGTGGGGGGCTACACCTTC

D gene: NA
J gene: TRBJ2-5
clone size: once
V gene: TRBV7-3
CDR3 protein: CASSLTGSRGETQYF
CDR3 DNA: TGTGCCAGCAGCTTAACCGGTAGTAGGGGAGAGACCCAGTACTTC

D gene: TRBD1
J gene: TRBJ1-5
clone size: NA
V gene: TRBV7-8
CDR3 protein: CASSHGTDQPQHF
CDR3 DNA: TGTGCCAGCAGCCACGGGACAGATCAGCCCCAGCATTTT

D gene: NA
J gene: TRBJ1-3
clone size: NA
V gene: TRBV5-1
CDR3 protein: CASSSKGRDTIYF
CDR3 DNA: TGCGCCAGCAGCTCAAAAGGGCGGGACACCATATATTTT

D gene: NA
J gene: TRBJ1-4
clone size: NA
V gene: TRBV4-1
CDR3 protein: CASSQDPYATNEKLFF
CDR3 DNA: TGCGCCAGCAGCCAAGATCCTTATGCAACTAATGAAAAACTGTTTTTT

D gene: TRBD1
J gene: TRBJ2-1
clone size: NA
V gene: TRBV6-6
CDR3 protein: CAGSRDRAYNEQFF
CDR3 DNA: TGTGCCGGTTCCCGGGACAGGGCTTACAATGAGCAGTTCTTC

D gene: TRBD1
J gene: TRBJ2-7
clone size: NA
V gene: TRBV15
CDR3 protein: CATSKGGVSDLQYF
CDR3 DNA: TGTGCCACCAGCAAAGGGGGCGTATCGGACTTGCAGTACTTC

D gene: NA
J gene: TRBJ1-1
clone size: once
V gene: TRBV7-8
CDR3 protein: CASSLTSSRDTEAFF
CDR3 DNA: TGTGCCAGCAGCTTAACCTCCTCCAGGGACACTGAAGCTTTCTTT

D gene: TRBD1
J gene: TRBJ1-1
clone size: few
V gene: TRBV18
CDR3 protein: CASSTQGVTTEAFF
CDR3 DNA: TGTGCCAGCTCAACTCAGGGGGTCACAACTGAAGCTTTCTTT

D gene: NA
J gene: TRBJ2-7
clone size: NA
V gene: TRBV5-1
CDR3 protein: CASSPGGDYEQYF
CDR3 DNA: TGCGCCAGCAGCCCCGGCGGAGACTACGAGCAGTACTTC

D gene: TRBD1
J gene: TRBJ2-7
clone size: NA
V gene: TRBV4-1
CDR3 protein: CASSQSDRGAYEQYF
CDR3 DNA: TGCGCCAGCAGCCAATCAGACAGGGGGGCCTACGAGCAGTACTTC

D gene: NA
J gene: TRBJ1-1
clone size: NA
V gene: TRBV18
CDR3 protein: CASSPPGGGVAFF
CDR3 DNA: TGTGCCAGCTCACCCCCGGGCGGCGGGGTAGCTTTCTTT

D gene: TRBD1
J gene: TRBJ2-3
clone size: NA
V gene: TRBV5-1
CDR3 protein: CASSVRQGTDTQYF
CDR3 DNA: TGCGCCAGCAGCGTGCGACAGGGAACAGATACGCAGTATTTT

D gene: TRBD1
J gene: TRBJ1-2
clone size: NA
V gene: TRBV6-5
CDR3 protein: CASSPQGAGSDGYTF
CDR3 DNA: TGTGCCAGCAGTCCACAGGGGGCAGGTTCGGACGGCTACACCTTC

D gene: NA
J gene: TRBJ1-2
clone size: NA
V gene: TRBV5-4
CDR3 protein: CASSLRGGRVHGYTF
CDR3 DNA: TGTGCCAGCAGCTTACGGGGGGGGCGCGTGCATGGCTACACCTTC